These T cell receptor beta chains were read from a single sample in a study of OX40 agonist ivuxolimab in advanced cancers. TCRdb keeps only in-frame clones here, not all; method: immunoSEQ multiplex PCR. The repertoire holds 9,500 to 14,000 clones, with 84% as singletons. Sequencing was performed on CD4+ or CD8+ T cells sorted from blood, taken in a trial of the OX40 agonist ivuxolimab. Receptors were obtained from an adult with an advanced solid tumor such as melanoma, head and neck, liver or kidney cancer. CDR3s include the opening cysteine and the closing phenylalanine or tryptophan. The D gene is left open where the match is weak. Clone size appears in some rows only: once, few, many, or a class for an expanded clone.

J gene: TRBJ2-7
D gene: .
V gene: TRBV29-1
clone size: .
CDR3 protein: CSVEFREPYEQYF
CDR3 DNA: TGCAGCGTTGAATTCAGGGAACCCTACGAGCAGTACTTC

J gene: TRBJ2-1
D gene: .
V gene: TRBV25-1
clone size: .
CDR3 protein: CASSGTGVFYNEQFF
CDR3 DNA: TGTGCCAGCAGTGGCACAGGCGTCTTCTACAATGAGCAGTTCTTC

J gene: TRBJ2-2
D gene: .
V gene: TRBV5-6
clone size: .
CDR3 protein: CASSWNTGELFF
CDR3 DNA: TGTGCCAGCAGCTGGAACACCGGGGAGCTGTTTTTT

J gene: TRBJ2-1
D gene: TRBD2
V gene: TRBV18
clone size: .
CDR3 protein: CASSKDLAGVFMDNEQFF
CDR3 DNA: TGTGCCAGCTCAAAAGATCTAGCGGGGGTTTTCATGGACAATGAGCAGTTCTTC

J gene: TRBJ1-1
D gene: TRBD1
V gene: TRBV6-1
clone size: .
CDR3 protein: CASSEPGQGATEAFF
CDR3 DNA: TGTGCCAGCAGTGAACCGGGACAGGGAGCCACTGAAGCTTTCTTT

J gene: TRBJ1-6
D gene: .
V gene: TRBV19
clone size: few
CDR3 protein: CATGTNLGSPLHF
CDR3 DNA: TGTGCCACTGGGACAAATCTGGGCTCACCCCTCCACTTT

J gene: TRBJ2-3
D gene: TRBD1
V gene: TRBV6-1
clone size: .
CDR3 protein: CASSEVGQGLDTQYF
CDR3 DNA: TGTGCCAGCAGTGAAGTAGGACAGGGGTTAGATACGCAGTATTTT

J gene: TRBJ1-4
D gene: TRBD1
V gene: TRBV4-1
clone size: .
CDR3 protein: CASSLDTPGTENEKLFF
CDR3 DNA: TGCGCCAGCAGCCTCGATACTCCCGGGACAGAAAATGAAAAACTGTTTTTT

J gene: TRBJ2-7
D gene: TRBD1
V gene: TRBV7-9
clone size: .
CDR3 protein: CASSTTGFNEQYF
CDR3 DNA: TGTGCCAGCAGCACGACAGGGTTCAACGAGCAGTACTTC

J gene: TRBJ2-7
D gene: TRBD1
V gene: TRBV10-3
clone size: .
CDR3 protein: CATTQGTGTYEQYF
CDR3 DNA: TGTGCCACCACCCAGGGGACAGGGACCTACGAGCAGTACTTC

J gene: TRBJ2-5
D gene: TRBD1
V gene: TRBV28
clone size: .
CDR3 protein: CASSLRTGGWGETQYF
CDR3 DNA: TGTGCCAGCAGTCTCAGGACAGGGGGCTGGGGTGAGACCCAGTACTTC

J gene: TRBJ2-1
D gene: .
V gene: TRBV19
clone size: .
CDR3 protein: CASTMAGAPYNEQFF
CDR3 DNA: TGTGCCAGTACCATGGCAGGGGCACCCTACAATGAGCAGTTCTTC

J gene: TRBJ2-7
D gene: .
V gene: TRBV6-5
clone size: .
CDR3 protein: CASSPFKSSYEQYF
CDR3 DNA: TGTGCCAGCAGTCCTTTTAAGAGCTCCTACGAGCAGTACTTC

J gene: TRBJ1-2
D gene: .
V gene: TRBV7-8
clone size: .
CDR3 protein: CASSLAAGSGYTF
CDR3 DNA: TGTGCCAGCAGCTTAGCGGCAGGGTCTGGCTACACCTTC